The 32 T cell receptor beta chains given below trace back to one sample, sequenced in a study of blood T cell repertoires in COVID-19. Sequencing used immunoSEQ multiplex PCR; TCRdb keeps in-frame clones, though not all of them. This table has approximately 250,000 clones, 65% to 90% appearing once. Sequencing was carried out using PBMCs or T cells enriched from blood (not recorded which). Source of these receptors: a woman between 50 and 59 years old with acute COVID-19.

The chain uses TRBV29-1 and TRBJ1-2; 10 bases line up with TRBD1. From germline, CDR1 is SQVTM and CDR2 ANQGSEA. The CDR3 is 17 amino acids. Unmatched junction bases numbered 11, after V lost 2 bases and J lost 2 bases. CDR3 amino acids: CSVETWDRGSGNYGYTF. In DNA, the CDR3 is TGCAGCGTTGAAACGTGGGACAGGGGAAGTGGGAACTATGGCTACACCTTC.

The chain joins TRBV4-2 to TRBJ1-1, with D unresolved. Looked up from germline, CDR1 is LGHNA and CDR2 is YNFKEQ. Between the trimmed V and J ends, which lost 3 bases and 4 bases, there was a span of 12 bases. This CDR3 contains 14 residues. CDR3 sequence: CASSHDTQGTEAFF. CDR3 sequence (DNA): TGTGCCAGCAGCCATGACACCCAAGGCACTGAAGCTTTCTTT.

Only a few counts were recorded for this clone. This chain uses TRBV19 with TRBJ1-5; D not resolved. This CDR3 has 12 amino acids. V shed 5 bases and J shed 9 bases, with 11 bases lying between them. Germline CDR1 reads LNHDA; CDR2 reads SQIVND (reference sequence). CDR3 residues: CASSRTARPQHF. In DNA form, the CDR3 reads TGTGCCAGTAGTCGGACTGCCCGGCCCCAGCATTTT.

DNA for the CDR3: TGTGCAACGACAGAGGGAGGGGACTACAATGAGCAGTTCTTC. This translates into CATTEGGDYNEQFF. This chain joins TRBV19 and TRBJ2-1, with TRBD2 matching 7 bases. The CDR3 contains 14 residues. Germline lookup yields CDR1 LNHDA and CDR2 SQIVND (reference sequence).

This clone came up once. The chain combines TRBV5-1 with TRBJ2-1; D might be TRBD1 (6 bases). CDR1 SGHRS and CDR2 YFSETQ come from the germline V gene. The V and J ends lost 4 bases and 0 bases respectively, with 11 bases between them. The CDR3 sequence is 15 residues long. CDR3 amino acids: CASSPTGPSYNEQFF. The CDR3 DNA is TGCGCCAGCAGCCCCACAGGGCCCTCCTACAATGAGCAGTTCTTC.

The chain has TRBV7-8 and TRBJ1-5, with 7 nucleotides matching TRBD1. Germline loops: CDR1 SGHVS, CDR2 FQNEAQ. J lost 11 bases, V lost 1 base, and 8 bases had no gene match. The CDR3 runs to 14 residues. The CDR3 loop is CASSLEGQWRTQHF. Here the CDR3 DNA reads TGTGCCAGCAGCTTAGAGGGACAGTGGAGGACCCAGCATTTT.

The chain has TRBV3-1 (or the pseudogene TRBV3-2) and TRBJ1-6; 10 nucleotides match TRBD1. J gave up 4 bases and V 3 bases, and 6 bases lay outside the gene matches. The CDR3 is made up of 17 amino acids. CDR1 and CDR2 (germline): LGHDT, YNNKEL (reference sequence). The CDR3 DNA follows: TGTGCCAGCAGCCAGCTAGGGACAGGGGTTTATAATTCACCCCTCCACTTT. The encoded protein is CASSQLGTGVYNSPLHF.

The chain has TRBV9 and TRBJ1-2, with D hard to call. The CDR3 is 16 residues long. V dropped 3 bases and J dropped 3 bases, with 18 bases sitting between them. In germline, CDR1 is SGDLS, CDR2 YYNGEE. CDR3 sequence: CASSADLGKGYYGYTF. CDR3 DNA sequence: TGTGCCAGCAGCGCGGACTTGGGGAAGGGATACTATGGCTACACCTTC.

The rearrangement uses TRBV12-5 and TRBJ2-7; TRBD1 aligns across 7 bases. The length of the CDR3 is 16 residues. Trimming removed 0 bases from V and 0 bases from J; junction bases left unmatched: 5. Germline V gives CDR1 LGHNT, CDR2 FRNRAP. The CDR3 sequence is CASGLVGTESSYEQYF. CDR3 sequence (DNA): TGTGCTAGTGGTTTGGTGGGGACAGAAAGCTCCTACGAGCAGTACTTC.

V and J are TRBV3-1 (or the pseudogene TRBV3-2) and TRBJ1-5; D uncertain. The CDR3 runs to 14 residues. Germline CDR1 is LGHDT and CDR2 is YNNKEL (reference sequence). Trimming removed 3 bases from V and 7 bases from J, with 13 bases in between. The CDR3 is CASSQRAAKQPQHF. In DNA form, the CDR3 reads TGTGCCAGCAGCCAGAGAGCTGCGAAACAGCCCCAGCATTTT.

This chain connects TRBV12-5 to TRBJ1-2; D remains ambiguous. Trimming shortened V by 2 bases and J by 3 bases, and 10 bases separated the two germline ends. The CDR3 consists of 14 residues. Germline CDR1 LGHNT, CDR2 FRNRAP. CDR3 in amino acids: CASGLLAGDYGYTF. CDR3 in DNA: TGTGCTAGTGGTTTGCTGGCAGGTGACTATGGCTACACCTTC.

The chain carries TRBV5-8 and TRBJ2-3; 9 bases agree with TRBD2. Germline V gives CDR1 SGHTS, CDR2 YDEGEE. CDR3 length: 15 residues. The trim removed 0 bases at V and 4 bases at J, leaving 3 bases unmatched. The CDR3 DNA is TGTGCCAGCAGCTTGGCTAGCGGGGTCGCAGATACGCAGTATTTT. Protein: CASSLASGVADTQYF.

The J gene is TRBJ2-2, the V gene TRBV7-2; D ambiguous. V lost 3 bases and J lost 4, with 9 bases in between. In germline, CDR1 is SGHTA, CDR2 FQGNSA. CDR3 length: 14 amino acids. CDR3 sequence reads: CASSFQTGTGELFF. In DNA form, the CDR3 reads TGTGCCAGCAGCTTCCAGACTGGCACCGGGGAGCTGTTTTTT. Full variable domain (remainder filled in from reference TRBV7-2 and TRBJ2-2): GAGVSQSPSNKVTEKGKDVELRCDPISGHTALYWYRQSLGQGLEFLIYFQGNSAPDKSGLPSDRFSAERTGGSVSTLTIQRTQQEDSAVYLCASSFQTGTGELFFGEGSRLTVL.

A word on this clone: The sample has other DNA sequences that encode this CDR3 too. The V and J genes are TRBV19 and TRBJ2-1; D is perhaps TRBD2 (6 bases). From germline, CDR1 is LNHDA and CDR2 SQIVND (reference sequence). The CDR3 spans 14 residues. Trimming pared 1 base from V and 3 bases from J, leaving 7 bases between. CDR3 sequence (DNA): TGTGCCAGTAGTATAGGCGGGGACTACAATGAGCAGTTCTTC. Protein sequence: CASSIGGDYNEQFF.

V usage is TRBV7-2 and J usage is TRBJ2-5; 10 bases are a match to TRBD1. The ends lost 6 bases at V and 5 bases at J; junction bases unmatched: 9. Looked up from germline, CDR1 is SGHTA and CDR2 is FQGNSA. CDR3 size: 15 residues. The CDR3 region is CASSRDGQGGETQYF. CDR3 bases: TGTGCCAGCAGTCGTGATGGACAGGGGGGTGAGACCCAGTACTTC.

CDR3 nucleotides: TGTGCCAGCAGCGAAGACAGGGGGAGAGCTCAGCCCCAGCATTTT. This gives the protein CASSEDRGRAQPQHF. The V and J genes are TRBV7-2 and TRBJ1-5, with TRBD1 matching 9 bases. J was trimmed by 6 bases and V by 5 bases; bases with no gene match: 8. Per germline, CDR1 SGHTA and CDR2 FQGNSA. The CDR3 length is 15 residues.

This clone appeared a single time. The chain joins TRBV19 to TRBJ1-1, with unresolved D. Trimming removed 3 bases at V and 1 base at J, with 18 bases between. CDR1 and CDR2 from the germline V gene are LNHDA and SQIVND (reference sequence). CDR3 length: 17 residues. The CDR3 coding sequence is TGTGCCAGTAGTATCGGCCAGGAAAAATATGGGAACACTGAAGCTTTCTTT. Its translation: CASSIGQEKYGNTEAFF.

This chain joins TRBV6-4 and TRBJ2-7, with a weak D call TRBD2 (5 bases). The CDR3 spans 16 residues. Germline loops: CDR1 MRHNA, CDR2 SNTAGT. The germline V and J ends were trimmed by 6 bases and 0 bases, with 18 bases remaining between them. For the CDR3, the DNA is TGTGCCAGCAGGAGCATTATGGGGAGTTTCTCCTACGAGCAGTACTTC. Its protein is CASRSIMGSFSYEQYF.

The chain employs TRBV9 and TRBJ1-5; 8 positions match TRBD1. The junction had 9 bases not matched to a gene; V was cut back by 7 bases and J by 3 bases. The germline CDR1 and CDR2 sequences are SGDLS and YYNGEE. This CDR3 has 15 amino acids. The CDR3 spells CASARTGSINQPQHF. CDR3 in DNA: TGTGCCAGCGCACGGACAGGGTCTATCAATCAGCCCCAGCATTTT.

The genes are TRBV7-9 and TRBJ2-1; 9 bases agree with TRBD2. After removal of 5 bases from V and 4 bases from J, the junction contained 6 bases not matched to a gene. The CDR3 is made up of 15 amino acids. Looked up from germline, CDR1 is SEHNR and CDR2 is FQNEAQ (reference sequence). This CDR3 reads CASSPRLAGYNEQFF. In DNA, the CDR3 is TGTGCCAGCAGCCCGCGGCTAGCGGGGTACAATGAGCAGTTCTTC.

This rearrangement joins TRBV6-2 or TRBV6-3 to TRBJ2-1; possibly TRBD2 for D (5 bases). The CDR3 is made up of 19 amino acids. Germline V lookup: CDR1 MNHEY, CDR2 SVGEGT. V shed 5 bases and J shed 0 bases, with 23 bases lying between them. Written as DNA, the CDR3 is TGTGCCAGCAGTGGTAGCATAAAGCGGCTCATTAGCTCCTACAATGAGCAGTTCTTC. This encodes CASSGSIKRLISSYNEQFF.

The rearrangement joins TRBV30 to TRBJ1-5; D perhaps matches TRBD1 (5 bases). This CDR3 contains 13 residues. V was clipped by 2 bases and J by 6 bases, with 11 bases between them. Germline V gives CDR1 GTSNPN, CDR2 SVGIG (reference sequence). The CDR3 region has the DNA TGTGCCTGGAGTAAGGGGTTGGGTCAGCCCCAGCATTTT. Its translation is CAWSKGLGQPQHF.

This chain joins TRBV20-1 and TRBJ2-2; 7 nucleotides agree with TRBD1. The V and J ends lost 3 bases and 3 bases, in that order; junction bases with no gene match: 4. CDR3 length: 14 amino acids. Per germline, CDR1 DFQATT and CDR2 SNEGSKA (reference sequence). The CDR3 nucleotides read TGCAGTGCTAGTCGGACAGGTTACACCGGGGAGCTGTTTTTT. Translating it yields CSASRTGYTGELFF.

The chain joins TRBV11-2 to TRBJ1-2; D is perhaps TRBD1 (5 bases). The length of the CDR3 is 15 residues. Trimming removed 5 bases at V and 4 bases at J, with 17 bases between. Germline loops: CDR1 SGHAT, CDR2 FQNNGV. DNA of the CDR3: TGTGCCAGCAGCCCCCCTTTTCAGGGTATCTATGGCTACACCTTC. Translating gives CASSPPFQGIYGYTF.

The chain links TRBV23-1 to TRBJ2-7; 9 bases are a match to TRBD1. TRBV23-1 belongs to the ORF category, with a function that is uncertain. The CDR3 sequence is 15 residues long. Trimming at V came to 7 bases and at J to 0 bases, leaving 7 bases not matched to a gene. The CDR3 coding sequence is TGCGCCAGCACCTCCGGGACAGGGAGCTCCTACGAGCAGTACTTC. This sequence encodes CASTSGTGSSYEQYF.

This chain uses TRBV18 with TRBJ1-1; the D is unclear. CDR3 size: 13 residues. With 2 bases removed from V and 1 base from J, the gap between germline ends came to 5 bases. Germline lookup yields CDR1 KGHSH and CDR2 LQKENI. The CDR3 coding sequence is TGTGCCAGCTCACCAATAGCGAACACTGAAGCTTTCTTT. Translated: CASSPIANTEAFF.

In this sample, this clone turned up a few times. V is TRBV27 and J is TRBJ2-1, with D perhaps TRBD1 (6 bases). V lost 5 bases and J 1 base, leaving 9 bases between the germline ends. The germline V gene has CDR1 MNHEY and CDR2 SMNVEV (reference sequence). The CDR3 has 14 residues. CDR3 residues: CASSLQGSYNEQFF. CDR3 coding DNA: TGTGCCAGCAGTCTTCAGGGGTCCTACAATGAGCAGTTCTTC.

The rearrangement uses TRBV4-2 and TRBJ1-5; 8 nucleotides match TRBD1. The CDR3 is 16 amino acids. CDR1 and CDR2 (germline): LGHNA, YNFKEQ. Trimming removed 0 bases from V and 2 bases from J; junction bases left unmatched: 3. CDR3 in amino acids: CASSQEQGAGNQPQHF. Written as DNA, the CDR3 is TGTGCCAGCAGCCAAGAGCAGGGGGCAGGCAATCAGCCCCAGCATTTT.

The chain couples TRBV6-5 to TRBJ2-2; D ambiguous. The ends were cut back, 5 bases at V and 4 bases at J, with 5 bases in the middle. This CDR3 has 12 amino acids. The V gene's germline CDR1 is MNHEY and CDR2 SVGAGI. The CDR3 DNA sequence: TGTGCCAGCAGTCGGAGCACCGGGGAGCTGTTTTTT. Translated, it gives CASSRSTGELFF.

This clone was seen only a few times. This chain connects TRBV7-2 to TRBJ2-2; D is perhaps TRBD1 (5 bases). Between the trimmed V and J ends, which lost 5 bases and 0 bases, there was a span of 10 bases. CDR1 SGHTA and CDR2 FQGNSA come from the germline V gene. The CDR3 is made up of 15 amino acids. Written as DNA, the CDR3 is TGTGCCAGCAGCCCGACAGCGCCGAACACCGGGGAGCTGTTTTTT. Translating it yields CASSPTAPNTGELFF.

This chain uses TRBV6-5 with TRBJ1-2, with D maybe TRBD1 (5 bases). CDR1 and CDR2 from the germline V gene are MNHEY and SVGAGI. Trimming removed 6 bases from V and 4 bases from J, with 18 bases in between. This CDR3 is 15 amino acids long. Here the CDR3 DNA reads TGTGCCAGCAGCCAAAGGTCCAGGGCCGGCTATGGCTACACCTTC. Protein product: CASSQRSRAGYGYTF.

J is TRBJ1-3 and V is TRBV7-6; tentatively, D is TRBD1 (5 bases). The V end lost 4 bases, the J end lost 4 bases, and 23 bases lay between the germline ends. The CDR3 sequence is 18 residues long. Per germline, CDR1 SGHVS and CDR2 FNYEAQ. This CDR3 reads CASSSDILGSGSGNTIYF. The CDR3 DNA reads as TGTGCCAGCAGCTCGGACATATTGGGCTCAGGGTCGGGAAACACCATATATTTT.